The 30 T cell receptor beta chains given below trace back to one sample, sequenced in a study of blood T cell repertoires in COVID-19. Sequencing was performed with immunoSEQ multiplex PCR; in TCRdb, only in-frame clones are kept and a portion is missing. Among approximately 100,000 clones, 85% to 90% were seen once, and the ten largest hold about 3.5%. Sequencing was carried out using peripheral blood. All receptors derive from a human donor in a cohort sampled during active COVID-19.

The chain has TRBV7-7 and TRBJ1-2; D gene uncertain. The germline gives CDR1 SSHAT, CDR2 FNYEAQ (reference sequence). This CDR3 spans 15 amino acids. With 2 bases removed from V and 3 bases from J, the gap between germline ends came to 13 bases. The CDR3 here is CASSLSGIGDYGYTF. CDR3 in DNA: TGTGCCAGCAGCTTATCGGGGATAGGTGACTATGGCTACACCTTC. The full variable domain, with the rest looked up from reference TRBV7-7 and TRBJ1-2, is GAGVSQSPRYKVTKRGQDVTLRCDPISSHATLYWYQQALGQGPEFLTYFNYEAQPDKSGLPSDRFSAERPEGSISTLTIQRTEQRDSAMYRCASSLSGIGDYGYTFGSGTRLTVV.

The CDR3: CASSTRILNTEAFF. DNA of the CDR3: TGTGCCAGTAGTACCAGGATCCTGAACACTGAAGCTTTCTTT. The chain joins TRBV19 to TRBJ1-1; D remains ambiguous. The CDR3 covers 14 residues. Trimming removed 4 bases from V and 0 bases from J, with 9 bases in between. Germline CDR1 reads LNHDA; CDR2 reads SQIVND (reference sequence).

The chain has TRBV7-9 and TRBJ2-5; 10 bases line up with TRBD1. The junction had 6 bases not matched to a gene; V was cut back by 4 bases and J by 4 bases. The CDR3 runs 15 residues. Looked up from germline, CDR1 is SEHNR and CDR2 is FQNEAQ (reference sequence). CDR3 bases: TGTGCCAGCAGCTCGGGACAGGGGTTGCGAGAGACCCAGTACTTC. Translated, it gives CASSSGQGLRETQYF.

The rearrangement joins TRBV7-2 to TRBJ2-3; TRBD1 might be the D (5 bases). The CDR3 totals 16 residues. V was cut by 1 base and J by 0 bases, with 11 bases left in between. CDR1 SGHTA and CDR2 FQGNSA come from the germline V gene. The CDR3 protein is CASSLGAGPSTDTQYF. The CDR3 bases are TGTGCCAGCAGCTTAGGGGCAGGGCCAAGCACAGATACGCAGTATTTT. Drawing the rest from reference TRBV7-2 and TRBJ2-3, the complete variable domain is GAGVSQSPSNKVTEKGKDVELRCDPISGHTALYWYRQSLGQGLEFLIYFQGNSAPDKSGLPSDRFSAERTGGSVSTLTIQRTQQEDSAVYLCASSLGAGPSTDTQYFGPGTRLTVL.

V gene TRBV19 combines with J gene TRBJ1-6, with D possibly TRBD1 on 5 matching bases. Germline-derived CDR1 and CDR2 are LNHDA and SQIVND (reference sequence). Deletions cut 1 base from V and 7 bases from J, with 11 bases between. The CDR3 has 15 amino acids. Here the CDR3 reads CASSIGGDSNSPLHF. The CDR3 coding sequence is TGTGCCAGTAGTATAGGAGGAGACAGCAATTCACCCCTCCACTTT.

The chain employs TRBV11-2 and TRBJ1-2; no definite D call. Germline V lookup: CDR1 SGHAT, CDR2 FQNNGV. V lost 5 bases and J 1 base, leaving 11 bases between the germline ends. The CDR3 loop spans 14 amino acids. The CDR3 is CASSPIRSNYGYTF. The DNA of the CDR3 is TGTGCCAGCAGCCCTATAAGAAGTAACTATGGCTACACCTTC.

The V and J genes are TRBV9 and TRBJ2-7; 10 nucleotides match TRBD1. Trimming took 4 bases from V and 4 from J; bases not matched to a gene: 2. The germline gives CDR1 SGDLS, CDR2 YYNGEE. This CDR3 spans 13 amino acids. In DNA, the CDR3 is TGTGCCAGCAGCCAGGGACAGGGGTACGAGCAGTACTTC. This sequence encodes CASSQGQGYEQYF.

The chain's CDR3 is CASSLGLLGTGNQPQHF. The CDR3 DNA reads as TGTGCCAGCAGCTTAGGCCTATTAGGGACAGGGAATCAGCCCCAGCATTTT. This chain uses TRBV7-8 with TRBJ1-5, with 9 bases lining up with TRBD1. Germline V gene sequence: CDR1 SGHVS, CDR2 FQNEAQ. V dropped 1 base and J dropped 4; count of bases not matched to a gene: 8. The CDR3 is made up of 17 amino acids.

The V and J genes are TRBV13 and TRBJ2-2; maybe TRBD1 (6 bases). The CDR3 length is 15 residues. The germline gives CDR1 PRHDT, CDR2 FYEKMQ (reference sequence). Trimming removed 5 bases at V and 4 bases at J, with 14 bases between. CDR3 coding DNA: TGTGCCAGCAGCCAGAATACGGACAGCACCGGGGAGCTGTTTTTT. Translation: CASSQNTDSTGELFF.

The V call is TRBV19, the J call TRBJ2-5; 9 bases agree with TRBD2. Germline assignment: CDR1 LNHDA and CDR2 SQIVND (reference sequence). J was trimmed by 3 bases and V by 3 bases; bases with no gene match: 2. The CDR3 runs 14 residues. The CDR3 DNA reads as TGTGCCAGTAGTATCTCTAGCGGGAAAGAGACCCAGTACTTC. Protein: CASSISSGKETQYF.

CDR3 DNA sequence: TGTGCCAGCAGTTACTCCCCTAGCACAGATACGCAGTATTTT. Encoded protein: CASSYSPSTDTQYF. The rearrangement links TRBV6-5 to TRBJ2-3; D uncertain. CDR1 MNHEY and CDR2 SVGAGI come from the germline V gene. Trimming took off 0 bases at V and 0 bases at J, with 4 bases between the two ends. The CDR3 is made up of 14 amino acids.

The chain recombines TRBV7-9 with TRBJ1-6, with 8 bases lining up with TRBD1. V lost 4 bases, J lost 9 bases, and 5 bases stayed unmatched. Germline values: CDR1 SEHNR, CDR2 FQNEAQ (reference sequence). This CDR3 contains 14 residues. The CDR3, as DNA: TGTGCCAGCAGCTCGACAGGGGATGTTTCACCCCTCCACTTT. This encodes CASSSTGDVSPLHF. Variable domain in full (rest from reference TRBV7-9 and TRBJ1-6): DTGVSQNPRHKITKRGQNVTFRCDPISEHNRLYWYRQTLGQGPEFLTYFQNEAQLEKSRLLSDRFSAERPKGSFSTLEIQRTEQGDSAMYLCASSSTGDVSPLHFGNGTRLTVT.

CDR3 sequence: CASFPGLAANEQFF. The DNA for the CDR3 is TGCGCCAGCTTCCCGGGTCTAGCGGCAAATGAGCAGTTCTTC. This rearrangement joins TRBV10-1 to TRBJ2-1; 7 bases fit TRBD2. Germline V gives CDR1 WNHNN, CDR2 SYGVQD (reference sequence). The CDR3 runs 14 residues. V shed 8 bases, J shed 7 bases, and the junction held 11 bases outside the gene matches.

The chain has TRBV10-2 and TRBJ2-2; D not certain. Per germline, CDR1 WSHSY and CDR2 SAAADI. The CDR3 has 14 residues. The germline V and J ends were trimmed by 4 bases and 5 bases, with 11 bases remaining between them. In DNA form, the CDR3 reads TGCGCCAGCAGTGGGCGGAGCCGAACCGGGGAGCTGTTTTTT. The encoded protein is CASSGRSRTGELFF.

The chain is built from TRBV10-2 and TRBJ2-3; 12 nucleotides align to TRBD2. V shed 4 bases, J shed 5 bases, and the junction held 4 bases outside the gene matches. The CDR3 extends over 15 amino acids. Germline CDR1 and CDR2: WSHSY and SAAADI. The CDR3 DNA reads as TGCGCCAGCAGTGTTCTAGCGGGAGGGGGAGATACGCAGTATTTT. Residues: CASSVLAGGGDTQYF.

The V gene is TRBV7-2, the J gene TRBJ1-2; D is unresolved. The CDR3 contains 14 residues. CDR1 is SGHTA, CDR2 FQGNSA, per germline. Trimming cost V 1 base and J 4 bases, with 10 bases left between them. CDR3 DNA: TGTGCCAGCAGCTTAGGGCGGGCGGCCTATGGCTACACCTTC. This encodes CASSLGRAAYGYTF.

The table lists this clone with a count of one. This chain links TRBV5-1 with TRBJ2-1; D uncertain. The CDR3 totals 15 residues. V lost 0 bases and J lost 7, with 14 bases in between. Germline V gives CDR1 SGHRS, CDR2 YFSETQ. CDR3 in amino acids: CASSLGRGDGNEQFF. The CDR3 nucleotides read TGCGCCAGCAGCTTGGGTCGCGGAGATGGGAATGAGCAGTTCTTC.

This sequence joins TRBV19 and TRBJ1-1; 10 bases fit TRBD1. Per the germline V gene, CDR1 is LNHDA and CDR2 is SQIVND (reference sequence). V lost 1 base to trimming and J lost 4 bases; unmatched junction nucleotides: 3. This CDR3 is 15 amino acids long. CDR3 sequence: CASSIGDRGSTEAFF. The DNA for the CDR3 is TGTGCCAGTAGTATAGGGGACAGGGGTAGCACTGAAGCTTTCTTT.

The V gene is TRBV28, the J gene TRBJ2-5, with a tentative D call TRBD1 (8 bases). The germline gives CDR1 MDHEN, CDR2 SYDVKM. This CDR3 comprises 14 residues. V lost 6 bases to trimming and J lost 4 bases, with 15 bases between them. CDR3 sequence: CASRYRGGAETQYF. The CDR3 region has the DNA TGTGCCAGCAGGTACAGGGGGGGGGCAGAGACCCAGTACTTC. The entire variable domain, with the rest obtained from reference TRBV28 and TRBJ2-5, is as follows: DVKVTQSSRYLVKRTGEKVFLECVQDMDHENMFWYRQDPGLGLRLIYFSYDVKMKEKGDIPEGYSVSREKKERFSLILESASTNQTSMYLCASRYRGGAETQYFGPGTRLLVL.

The chain couples TRBV11-2 to TRBJ2-7; 10 nucleotides align to TRBD1. The V gene end was trimmed by 5 bases and the J gene end by 8 bases; junction bases not matched to a gene: 6. The CDR3 length is 13 residues. Germline CDR1 is SGHAT and CDR2 is FQNNGV. DNA of the CDR3: TGTGCCAGCAGCCCGAGGGACAGGGGAAAGCAGTACTTC. Translation gives CASSPRDRGKQYF.

The V gene is TRBV6-2 or TRBV6-3, the J gene TRBJ1-2; 11 nucleotides match TRBD1. V shed 5 bases and J 0 bases; nucleotides not matched to a gene: 5. The CDR3 extends over 16 amino acids. Germline assignment: CDR1 MNHEY and CDR2 SVGEGT. Here the CDR3 DNA reads TGTGCCAGCAGTCCCCGGGACAGGGGGACTAACTATGGCTACACCTTC. Protein sequence: CASSPRDRGTNYGYTF.

This clone was seen a few times. The chain joins TRBV30 to TRBJ1-5; no clear D. In germline, CDR1 is GTSNPN, CDR2 SVGIG (reference sequence). V shed 1 base and J shed 6 bases, with 16 bases lying between them. This CDR3 spans 15 amino acids. CDR3 in amino acids: CAWSGEGIVGQPQHF. In DNA, the CDR3 is TGTGCCTGGAGTGGAGAGGGAATAGTGGGTCAGCCCCAGCATTTT.

The chain carries TRBV6-5 and TRBJ2-5; the match to TRBD2 covers 7 bases. The CDR3 sequence is 15 residues long. Germline V gives CDR1 MNHEY, CDR2 SVGAGI. V shed 0 bases, J shed 2 bases, and the junction held 3 bases outside the gene matches. CDR3 region: CASSYSGTMQETQYF. The DNA for the CDR3 is TGTGCCAGCAGTTACTCCGGGACTATGCAAGAGACCCAGTACTTC.

The rearrangement links TRBV9 to TRBJ2-1; D perhaps matches TRBD2 (5 bases). Trimming took 4 bases from V and 7 from J, leaving 21 bases between them. This CDR3 spans 16 amino acids. Germline loops: CDR1 SGDLS, CDR2 YYNGEE. CDR3 nucleotide sequence: TGTGCCAGCAGCCAGCGGAACCCGGCGCAGGTGAATGAGCAGTTCTTC. This codes for CASSQRNPAQVNEQFF.

This chain uses TRBV19 with TRBJ1-5, with 8 bases lining up with TRBD1. Germline loops: CDR1 LNHDA, CDR2 SQIVND (reference sequence). Trimming took 3 bases from V and 1 from J; bases not matched to a gene: 8. This CDR3 has 17 residues. The CDR3, as DNA: TGTGCCAGTAGTATTTGGGCAGGGGGCTCGAGCAATCAGCCCCAGCATTTT. As protein: CASSIWAGGSSNQPQHF.

This rearrangement joins TRBV6-5 to TRBJ2-3; 9 nucleotides align to TRBD2. This CDR3 is 16 amino acids long. Trimming cost V 2 bases and J 1 base; bases outside gene matches: 4. The germline V gene has CDR1 MNHEY and CDR2 SVGAGI. The CDR3, as DNA: TGTGCCAGCAGTTACGGAGTAGCGGGGGGCACAGATACGCAGTATTTT. Translating gives CASSYGVAGGTDTQYF.

The chain uses TRBV7-9 and TRBJ1-2; D not resolved. The CDR3 is 12 residues long. V shed 1 base and J shed 7 bases, with 7 bases lying between them. Germline assignment: CDR1 SEHNR and CDR2 FQNEAQ (reference sequence). CDR3 DNA: TGTGCCAGCAGCTTAGGAGGGTTTGGCTACACCTTC. Translation gives CASSLGGFGYTF.

This clone was recorded a few times. The chain links TRBV28 to TRBJ2-7, with a tentative D call TRBD2 (5 bases). The CDR3 is 13 residues long. V dropped 2 bases and J dropped 3 bases, with 8 bases sitting between them. Germline CDR1 and CDR2: MDHEN and SYDVKM. The CDR3 protein is CASSLPEGYEQYF. CDR3 coding DNA: TGTGCCAGCAGTTTACCAGAGGGCTACGAGCAGTACTTC.

This chain links TRBV3-1 (or the pseudogene TRBV3-2) with TRBJ2-3; weak D call: TRBD1 (6 bases). Trimming shortened V by 1 base and J by 6 bases, and 11 bases separated the two germline ends. The CDR3 totals 14 residues. Germline V lookup: CDR1 LGHDT, CDR2 YNNKEL (reference sequence). CDR3 sequence: CASSQVGHSDTQYF. The CDR3 DNA sequence: TGTGCCAGCAGCCAAGTGGGACACTCGGATACGCAGTATTTT.

The chain employs TRBV19 and TRBJ2-5, with 7 bases that match TRBD2. The J segment lost 5 bases and the V segment lost 4 bases, leaving 13 bases of the junction unmatched. The CDR3 has 16 amino acids. Germline values: CDR1 LNHDA, CDR2 SQIVND (reference sequence). In nucleotides, the CDR3 is TGTGCCAGTAGTAAGGCCCCGGCGGGAGCACGCGAGACCCAGTACTTC. Its protein is CASSKAPAGARETQYF.